The 23 T cell receptor beta chains reported below all come from one sample, sequenced in a study of T-cell reconstitution after alpha-beta-depleted transplantation in children. Unique molecular identifiers were used in preparing the TCRbeta library. Each CDR3 protein is one row after TCRdb ran MiXCR on the PCR reads. The sample has some 440,000 distinct CDR3 sequences; 15% to 20% are singletons. The source material was PBMCs, mostly from graft donor cells, sampled 360 days after TCRalphabeta/CD19-depleted stem cell transplant. The receptors come from a boy in the first two years of life who had a stem cell transplant for Wiskott-Aldrich syndrome, so the T cells may come from the graft donor.

This clonotype has at least ten counts. The chain joins TRBV28 to TRBJ2-7; 8 nucleotides line up with TRBD1. CDR1 and CDR2 from the germline V gene are MDHEN and SYDVKM. CDR3 length: 15 amino acids. With V trimmed by 7 bases and J by 4 bases, 12 bases remained unmatched. The CDR3 here is CASTLEFGDRYEQYF. The CDR3 DNA follows: TGTGCCAGCACTTTGGAGTTTGGGGACAGGTACGAGCAGTACTTC.

The rearrangement links TRBV7-9 to TRBJ1-2; D gene uncertain. Trimming cost V 2 bases and J 6 bases, with 13 bases left between them. Germline CDR1 is SEHNR and CDR2 is FQNEAQ (reference sequence). The CDR3 is made up of 14 amino acids. This chain's CDR3 is CASSLHLTVNGYTF. CDR3 nucleotide sequence: TGTGCCAGCAGCTTACATCTCACCGTTAATGGCTACACCTTC.

V gene TRBV9 combines with J gene TRBJ2-5; tentatively, D is TRBD2 (6 bases). CDR1 is SGDLS, CDR2 YYNGEE, per germline. The CDR3 runs to 14 residues. The ends were cut back, 3 bases at V and 2 bases at J, with 11 bases in the middle. CDR3 sequence reads: CASSEGTSQETQYF. DNA for the CDR3: TGTGCCAGCAGCGAAGGGACTTCGCAAGAGACCCAGTACTTC. Filled out from reference TRBV9 and TRBJ2-5, the complete variable domain reads DSGVTQTPKHLITATGQRVTLRCSPRSGDLSVYWYQQSLDQGLQFLIQYYNGEERAKGNILERFSAQQFPDLHSELNLSSLELGDSALYFCASSEGTSQETQYFGPGTRLLVL.

This clonotype occurred a few times. This chain uses TRBV3-1 with TRBJ2-3, with D possibly being TRBD1 or TRBD2 (5 bases each). V shed 3 bases and J shed 5 bases, with 12 bases lying between them. The CDR3 totals 14 residues. CDR1 and CDR2 (germline): LGHDT, YNNKEL (reference sequence). In nucleotides, the CDR3 is TGTGCCAGCAGCCACCGTCAGGGAGAAGATACGCAGTATTTT. This sequence encodes CASSHRQGEDTQYF.

This clonotype was seen more than once but under ten times. V and J are TRBV7-8 and TRBJ2-3; either TRBD1 or TRBD2 may supply D (6 bases each). CDR1 and CDR2 from the germline V gene are SGHVS and FQNEAQ. V lost 1 base, J lost 3 bases, and 14 bases lay in between. This CDR3 spans 16 amino acids. The CDR3 nucleotides are TGTGCCAGCAGCTTAGGCCAAAGGGGGAGGACAGATACGCAGTATTTT. This translates into CASSLGQRGRTDTQYF. Complete variable domain (other parts from reference TRBV7-8 and TRBJ2-3): GAGVSQSPRYKVAKRGQDVALRCDPISGHVSLFWYQQALGQGPEFLTYFQNEAQLDKSGLPSDRFFAERPEGSVSTLKIQRTQQEDSAVYLCASSLGQRGRTDTQYFGPGTRLTVL.

The chain combines TRBV19 with TRBJ2-7; tentatively, D is TRBD1 (6 bases). The V gene's germline CDR1 is LNHDA and CDR2 SQIVND (reference sequence). The CDR3 sequence is 15 residues long. Between the trimmed V and J ends, which lost 6 bases and 5 bases, there was a span of 20 bases. The chain's CDR3 is CASSLYRDLSHEQYF. CDR3 DNA sequence: TGTGCCAGTAGCTTGTACAGGGATCTTTCCCACGAGCAGTACTTC.

This clonotype has just a few counts. The V gene is TRBV3-1, the J gene TRBJ2-5; D unresolved. The CDR3 is made up of 14 amino acids. With 1 base removed from V and 3 bases from J, the gap between germline ends came to 9 bases. The V gene's germline CDR1 is LGHDT and CDR2 YNNKEL (reference sequence). The CDR3 protein is CASSQGRTEETQYF. The CDR3 DNA reads as TGTGCCAGCAGCCAAGGGCGCACGGAAGAGACCCAGTACTTC.

The chain uses TRBV23-1 and TRBJ2-1; D might be TRBD2 (6 bases). TRBV23-1 is filed as an ORF, its function uncertain. Trimming pared 4 bases from V and 0 bases from J, leaving 25 bases between. There are 20 residues in the CDR3. This CDR3 is CASSPPEGGVGTFSYNEQFF. The CDR3 DNA sequence: TGCGCCAGCAGTCCCCCCGAGGGAGGTGTAGGGACTTTCTCCTACAATGAGCAGTTCTTC.

The table lists this clonotype with a few counts. CDR3: CSPGTGGGDTQYF. DNA for the CDR3: TGCAGTCCGGGGACAGGGGGGGGAGATACGCAGTATTTT. The chain has TRBV20-1 and TRBJ2-3, with 11 bases that match TRBD1. V dropped 8 bases and J dropped 5; count of bases not matched to a gene: 6. From germline, CDR1 is DFQATT and CDR2 SNEGSKA (reference sequence). CDR3 size: 13 residues.

This clonotype was detected a few times. V is TRBV5-1 and J is TRBJ2-1; D remains ambiguous. Germline-derived CDR1 and CDR2 are SGHRS and YFSETQ. V was shortened by 1 base and J by 1 base, with 15 bases between the two germline ends. This CDR3 is built from 17 residues. The CDR3 coding sequence is TGCGCCAGCAGCTTGATCAGGCCCGAAATGTCCTACAATGAGCAGTTCTTC. The encoded protein is CASSLIRPEMSYNEQFF.

This clonotype was detected a few times. The chain joins TRBV10-1 to TRBJ2-7; 14 bases are a match to TRBD2. The CDR3 consists of 18 residues. V gave up 6 bases and J gave up 0 bases; unmatched junction bases: 10. CDR1 and CDR2 from the germline V gene are WNHNN and SYGVQD (reference sequence). The CDR3 protein is CASRNRAGLAGGSYEQYF. In DNA form, the CDR3 reads TGCGCCAGCAGGAACAGGGCAGGACTAGCGGGAGGCTCCTACGAGCAGTACTTC.

This clonotype was seen once. Here the CDR3 DNA reads TGTGCCAGCAGCTTAGATTTGGGACAGGGGACAGATACGCAGTATTTT. It is translated as CASSLDLGQGTDTQYF. The J gene is TRBJ2-3, the V gene TRBV11-3, with 10 nucleotides matching TRBD1. The CDR3 length is 16 residues. V was pared by 0 bases and J by 3 bases, with 3 bases of the junction left unmatched. Per germline, CDR1 SGHNT and CDR2 YENEEA. The full variable domain, in which reference TRBV11-3 and TRBJ2-3 provide the parts outside the CDR3, is EAGVVQSPRYKIIEKKQPVAFWCNPISGHNTLYWYLQNLGQGPELLIRYENEEAVDDSQLPKDRFSAERLKGVDSTLKIQPAELGDSAVYLCASSLDLGQGTDTQYFGPGTRLTVL.

The chain joins TRBV11-2 to TRBJ2-5; 9 bases match TRBD2. Per the germline V gene, CDR1 is SGHAT and CDR2 is FQNNGV. The CDR3 sequence is 14 residues long. Losses at the gene ends were 4 bases for V and 4 bases for J; bases not matched to a gene: 4. The CDR3 DNA reads as TGTGCCAGCAGCTACGGGACTAGCCTAGAGACCCAGTACTTC. This translates into CASSYGTSLETQYF.

This clonotype was detected many times. This chain connects TRBV6-1 to TRBJ2-2; possibly TRBD2 for D (6 bases). CDR3 size: 15 residues. Trimming left V 6 bases short and J 1 base short, with 12 bases between. Germline CDR1 MNHNS, CDR2 SASEGT. The CDR3 nucleotides are TGTGCCAGCAGGCCCCGGGAGCGGAACACCGGGGAGCTGTTTTTT. It specifies CASRPRERNTGELFF.

The chain is built from TRBV5-1 and TRBJ2-1; 9 nucleotides agree with TRBD2. The CDR3 totals 17 residues. After removal of 2 bases from V and 0 bases from J, the junction contained 6 bases not matched to a gene. From germline, CDR1 is SGHRS and CDR2 YFSETQ. The CDR3 loop reads CASSFRTSAASYNEQFF. Here the CDR3 DNA reads TGCGCCAGCAGCTTTAGGACTAGCGCTGCCTCCTACAATGAGCAGTTCTTC.

The rearrangement joins TRBV14 to TRBJ2-1; TRBD2 matches 11 bases. Germline V gives CDR1 SGHDN, CDR2 FVKESK. J lost 8 bases, V lost 5 bases, and 20 bases had no gene match. This CDR3 is built from 19 residues. The CDR3 here is CASSSTGWPSGGIVDEQFF. The CDR3 DNA reads as TGTGCCAGCAGCTCAACAGGGTGGCCTAGCGGGGGGATAGTGGATGAGCAGTTCTTC.

This clonotype was counted a few times. The rearrangement uses TRBV20-1 and TRBJ2-7; 7 bases are shared with TRBD1. V was pared by 4 bases and J by 3 bases, with 3 bases of the junction left unmatched. This CDR3 contains 12 residues. Germline V gene sequence: CDR1 DFQATT, CDR2 SNEGSKA (reference sequence). CDR3 residues: CSATRGFYEQYF. CDR3 DNA: TGCAGTGCTACCAGGGGGTTCTACGAGCAGTACTTC.

The DNA for the CDR3 is TGTGCCAGCAGCCCCCGGGTTAGCGGGTCTACCTACGAGCAGTACTTC. Its protein product is CASSPRVSGSTYEQYF. The chain combines TRBV7-9 with TRBJ2-7; 7 positions agree with TRBD2. This CDR3 spans 16 amino acids. V was clipped by 5 bases and J by 2 bases; unmatched bases: 12. Germline V gene lookup returns CDR1 SEHNR and CDR2 FQNEAQ (reference sequence).

J is TRBJ2-3 and V is TRBV7-8; D possibly corresponds to TRBD1 (6 bases). The V gene's germline CDR1 is SGHVS and CDR2 FQNEAQ. This CDR3 contains 13 residues. V was cut by 5 bases and J by 9 bases, with 15 bases left in between. The CDR3 protein is CASSESHTGTQYF. The CDR3 bases are TGTGCCAGCAGCGAATCTCACACAGGGACGCAGTATTTT.

There are a few counts of this clonotype. The chain uses TRBV24-1 and TRBJ2-2; D possibly uses TRBD1 or TRBD2 (5 bases each). The CDR3 consists of 19 residues. The ends were cut back, 4 bases at V and 2 bases at J, with 22 bases in the middle. Per germline, CDR1 KGHDR and CDR2 SFDVKD. As DNA, the CDR3 is TGTGCCACCAGTGACCCGGTTGGGGGTCACTCCTCAAACACCGGGGAGCTGTTTTTT. Protein sequence: CATSDPVGGHSSNTGELFF.

The rearrangement links TRBV7-8 to TRBJ2-3; 12 positions match TRBD2. V was pared by 0 bases and J by 5 bases, with 3 bases of the junction left unmatched. The CDR3 extends over 16 amino acids. Per the germline V gene, CDR1 is SGHVS and CDR2 is FQNEAQ. The DNA of the CDR3 is TGTGCCAGCAGCTTAGCACTAGCGGGAGGAGTAGATACGCAGTATTTT. Protein product: CASSLALAGGVDTQYF.

J is TRBJ2-5 and V is TRBV20-1; D unclear. Germline CDR1 DFQATT, CDR2 SNEGSKA (reference sequence). V lost 3 bases and J 5 bases, leaving 7 bases between the germline ends. The CDR3 loop spans 11 amino acids. In DNA form, the CDR3 reads TGCAGTGCTAGGAAGCCGGAGACCCAGTACTTC. It codes for CSARKPETQYF.

This clonotype was seen more than once but under ten times. The chain has TRBV5-6 and TRBJ2-4; D is ambiguous. Germline CDR1 reads SGHDT; CDR2 reads YYEEEE. The CDR3 is made up of 13 amino acids. The V end lost 0 bases, the J end lost 5 bases, and 6 bases lay between the germline ends. The CDR3 loop reads CASSLGLQNIQYF. The CDR3 DNA follows: TGTGCCAGCAGCTTGGGCCTCCAAAACATTCAGTACTTC.